The present TCR beta chain was sequenced within a study of blood T cell repertoires in COVID-19. This CDR3 comprises 15 residues. The junction had 3 bases not matched to a gene; V was cut back by 1 base and J by 1 base. Germline CDR1 and CDR2: SQVTM and ANQGSEA. Here immunoSEQ multiplex PCR was the method, and the copy in TCRdb shows in-frame clones only, minus some. This sample has approximately 80,000 clones, with over 70% found just once. The receptor comes from a human donor in a cohort sampled during active COVID-19. What was sequenced was peripheral blood. The rearrangement uses TRBV29-1 and TRBJ2-3; 9 positions agree with TRBD1. This CDR3 reads CSVEVRQGGTDTQYF. The DNA of the CDR3 is TGCAGCGTTGAAGTCCGACAGGGGGGCACAGATACGCAGTATTTT.